This T cell receptor beta chain is from a study of blood T cell repertoires in COVID-19. This clone was recorded at least ten times. Methods used by the authors: Estimation of nucleated cell counts was performed using reference gene primer amplification. Measured with immunoSEQ multiplex PCR; TCRdb has only the in-frame clones, and not every one. The V and J calls and the clone size are those of that table, but D and trimming were determined from the DNA. The data contain a few hundred thousand clones, more than 75% of them singletons. CDR1 is SNHLY, CDR2 FYNNEI, per germline. The CDR3 covers 14 residues. J was trimmed by 2 bases and V by 7 bases; bases with no gene match: 7. Among Cohort 3 donors, those recovered had two negative PCRs, clearance, or symptom resolution.

The sequence was collected from a woman aged 18-29 years who had recovered from COVID-19. V is TRBV2 and J is TRBJ2-7; 8 bases agree with TRBD2. Material: PBMCs or T cells enriched from blood (not recorded which). The CDR3 sequence is CASKERGYPYEQYF. CDR3 nucleotide sequence: TGTGCCAGCAAGGAGCGGGGGTACCCCTACGAGCAGTACTTC.